Listed here are 16 T cell receptor beta chains from one sample, sequenced in a study of blood T cell repertoires in COVID-19. Using immunoSEQ multiplex PCR, the repertoire was profiled, and TCRdb retains in-frame clones only, with some absent. The sample comprises roughly 120,000 clones, around 80% of which are singletons, and about 4.5% rests with the top ten. Material: peripheral blood. Receptors originate from a human donor in a cohort sampled during active or convalescent COVID-19.

Only a few counts were recorded for this clone. The chain couples TRBV12-5 to TRBJ2-1, with 10 bases lining up with TRBD2. This CDR3 region has 18 residues. Unmatched junction bases numbered 15, after V lost 2 bases and J lost 8 bases. CDR1 and CDR2 from the germline V gene are LGHNT and FRNRAP. CDR3 residues: CASGLPKLSGGAVYEQFF. The CDR3 DNA follows: TGTGCTAGTGGTTTGCCCAAACTCAGCGGGGGGGCCGTGTATGAGCAGTTCTTC.

This clone was picked up a small number of times. This chain joins TRBV7-8 and TRBJ2-7; 10 bases align to TRBD1. This CDR3 has 14 residues. Per the germline V gene, CDR1 is SGHVS and CDR2 is FQNEAQ. V gave up 3 bases and J gave up 6 bases; unmatched junction bases: 5. This CDR3 reads CASSLVWTGGEQYF. The DNA of the CDR3 is TGTGCCAGCAGCTTGGTGTGGACAGGGGGCGAGCAGTACTTC.

The genes are TRBV7-2 and TRBJ2-1, with D maybe TRBD2 (5 bases). Trimming removed 1 base from V and 6 bases from J, with 13 bases in between. In germline, CDR1 is SGHTA, CDR2 FQGNSA. The CDR3 loop spans 15 amino acids. The CDR3 coding sequence is TGTGCCAGCAGCTTAGGAGGTAGCGCGTCCAATGAGCAGTTCTTC. Translation gives CASSLGGSASNEQFF.

This chain connects TRBV19 to TRBJ2-2, with D possibly matching TRBD1 (6 bases). Germline assignment: CDR1 LNHDA and CDR2 SQIVND (reference sequence). CDR3 size: 13 residues. Trimming pared 9 bases from V and 1 base from J, leaving 9 bases between. For the CDR3, the DNA is TGTGCCAGCAGACAGGTGAACACCGGGGAGCTGTTTTTT. Translation: CASRQVNTGELFF.

V usage is TRBV19 and J usage is TRBJ1-2; tentative D call: TRBD1 (5 bases). V lost 9 bases and J lost 5, with 22 bases in between. The CDR3 sequence is 15 residues long. Germline loops: CDR1 LNHDA, CDR2 SQIVND (reference sequence). The CDR3 DNA reads as TGTGCCAGCCGTACTACTGGACAATCCGAATATGGCTACACCTTC. As protein: CASRTTGQSEYGYTF.

The rearrangement joins TRBV15 to TRBJ2-5; perhaps TRBD1 as D (5 bases). The V end was cut by 0 bases, the J end by 4 bases, with 12 bases between. Germline V gives CDR1 LNHNV, CDR2 YYDKDF (reference sequence). The CDR3 contains 15 residues. The CDR3 nucleotides read TGTGCCACCAGCAGAGAAGGGGCTAGGGGAGAGACCCAGTACTTC. As protein: CATSREGARGETQYF.

The chain uses TRBV11-3 and TRBJ2-1, with 7 positions matching TRBD1. Per the germline V gene, CDR1 is SGHNT and CDR2 is YENEEA. The trim removed 5 bases at V and 4 bases at J, leaving 8 bases unmatched. CDR3 length: 15 amino acids. CDR3 sequence reads: CASSQSGQSYNEQFF. In nucleotides, the CDR3 is TGTGCCAGCAGCCAATCGGGACAGAGTTACAATGAGCAGTTCTTC.

The rearrangement links TRBV2 to TRBJ2-4; D is ambiguous. V was trimmed by 5 bases and J by 6 bases, leaving 8 bases between them. CDR3 length: 12 residues. Germline values: CDR1 SNHLY, CDR2 FYNNEI. The CDR3: CASSHYLNIQYF. The CDR3 DNA is TGTGCCAGCAGTCACTACTTAAACATTCAGTACTTC. Combining the CDR3 with reference TRBV2 and TRBJ2-4 gives the whole variable domain EPEVTQTPSHQVTQMGQEVILRCVPISNHLYFYWYRQILGQKVEFLVSFYNNEISEKSEIFDDQFSVERPDGSNFTLKIRSTKLEDSAMYFCASSHYLNIQYFGAGTRLSVL.

The chain combines TRBV4-1 with TRBJ2-7, with a tentative D call TRBD1 (6 bases). The germline V gene encodes CDR1 MGHRA and CDR2 YSYEKL. V lost 0 bases, J lost 5 bases, and 14 bases lay in between. CDR3 length: 15 residues. As DNA, the CDR3 is TGCGCCAGCAGCCAAGAATACCAGGGGTACGACGAGCAGTACTTC. Its protein is CASSQEYQGYDEQYF.

This clone was counted once. This chain connects TRBV6-1 to TRBJ2-4; 7 positions agree with TRBD1. The CDR3 loop spans 14 amino acids. Germline CDR1 MNHNS, CDR2 SASEGT. The ends lost 3 bases at V and 4 bases at J; junction bases unmatched: 3. For the CDR3, the DNA is TGTGCCAGCAGTGACCTACAGGGGAAAAACATTCAGTACTTC. Encoded protein: CASSDLQGKNIQYF.

The rearrangement uses TRBV15 and TRBJ2-1; possibly TRBD2 for D (5 bases). The CDR3 loop spans 14 amino acids. Trimming pared 5 bases from V and 7 bases from J, leaving 15 bases between. Per germline, CDR1 LNHNV and CDR2 YYDKDF (reference sequence). CDR3 in amino acids: CATSLAVAGNEQFF. CDR3 nucleotides: TGTGCCACCAGCCTAGCAGTGGCTGGGAATGAGCAGTTCTTC.

This clone was seen once. The chain is built from TRBV20-1 and TRBJ2-7, with TRBD2 as a possible D gene (5 bases). This CDR3 region has 11 residues. V lost 0 bases and J lost 9, with 9 bases in between. Germline assignment: CDR1 DFQATT and CDR2 SNEGSKA (reference sequence). The CDR3 spells CSARDDAGQYF. The DNA of the CDR3 is TGCAGTGCTAGAGATGACGCGGGGCAGTACTTC.

The gene calls are TRBV4-1 and TRBJ1-2; 10 nucleotides match TRBD1. V was pared by 3 bases and J by 7 bases, with 5 bases of the junction left unmatched. CDR1 is MGHRA, CDR2 YSYEKL, per germline. This CDR3 is 14 amino acids long. For the CDR3, the DNA is TGCGCCAGCAGCCACGGGGACAGGGGATCTGGCTACACCTTC. It encodes CASSHGDRGSGYTF.

In this sample, this clone turned up a few times. The genes are TRBV28 and TRBJ1-1; 8 bases agree with TRBD1. Germline V lookup: CDR1 MDHEN, CDR2 SYDVKM. The CDR3 is made up of 17 amino acids. V was clipped by 5 bases and J by 4 bases; unmatched bases: 15. This CDR3 reads CASSTDRGMVGITEAFF. CDR3 sequence (DNA): TGTGCCAGCAGTACCGACAGGGGAATGGTCGGTATCACTGAAGCTTTCTTT.

This clone came up once. The chain links TRBV6-2 or TRBV6-3 to TRBJ1-5, with 7 bases aligning to TRBD1. CDR1 is MNHEY and CDR2 is SVGEGT in the germline V gene. The CDR3 is 16 residues long. V was clipped by 2 bases and J by 2 bases; unmatched bases: 6. CDR3 DNA sequence: TGTGCCAGCAGTTACCAGACAGGGTCCGGCAATCAGCCCCAGCATTTT. Its protein product is CASSYQTGSGNQPQHF.

This clone was observed a few times. The chain is built from TRBV5-6 and TRBJ2-5; D is unresolved. Trimming left V 4 bases short and J 0 bases short, with 22 bases between. Germline values: CDR1 SGHDT, CDR2 YYEEEE. The CDR3 is 18 amino acids. The CDR3 spells CASSAGGFATGYQETQYF. The CDR3 coding sequence is TGTGCCAGCAGCGCCGGTGGTTTCGCGACCGGGTACCAAGAGACCCAGTACTTC.